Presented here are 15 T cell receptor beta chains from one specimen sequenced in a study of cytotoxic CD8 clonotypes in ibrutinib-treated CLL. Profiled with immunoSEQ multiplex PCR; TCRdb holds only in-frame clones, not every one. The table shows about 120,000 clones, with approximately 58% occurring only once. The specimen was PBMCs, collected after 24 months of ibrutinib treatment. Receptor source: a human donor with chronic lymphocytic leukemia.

CDR3: CASSYRLTDTQYF. The CDR3 DNA sequence: TGCGCCAGCAGTTACCGACTAACAGATACGCAGTATTTT. The chain combines TRBV5-1 with TRBJ2-3; D possibly corresponds to TRBD2 (5 bases). V gave up 5 bases and J gave up 3 bases, with 10 bases separating them. Germline values: CDR1 SGHRS, CDR2 YFSETQ. The CDR3 extends over 13 amino acids.

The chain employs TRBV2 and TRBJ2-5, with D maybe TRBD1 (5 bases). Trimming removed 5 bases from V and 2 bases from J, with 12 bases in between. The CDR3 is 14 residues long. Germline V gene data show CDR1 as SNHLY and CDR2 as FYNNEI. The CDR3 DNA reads TGTGCCAGCAGTCCGATCCGGACACAAGAGACCCAGTACTTC. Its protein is CASSPIRTQETQYF.

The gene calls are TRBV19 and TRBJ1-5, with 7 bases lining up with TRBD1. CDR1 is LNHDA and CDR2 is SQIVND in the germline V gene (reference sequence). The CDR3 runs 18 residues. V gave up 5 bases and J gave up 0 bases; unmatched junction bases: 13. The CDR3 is CASSPRTGRADSNQPQHF. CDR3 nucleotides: TGTGCCAGTAGTCCTCGGACAGGTCGGGCGGATAGCAATCAGCCCCAGCATTTT.

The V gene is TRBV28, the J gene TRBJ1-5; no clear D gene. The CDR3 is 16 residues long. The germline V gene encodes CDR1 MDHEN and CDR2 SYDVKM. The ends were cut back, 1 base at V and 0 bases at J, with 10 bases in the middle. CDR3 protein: CASSLSFQVSNQPQHF. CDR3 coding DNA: TGTGCCAGCAGTTTATCATTTCAGGTTAGCAATCAGCCCCAGCATTTT.

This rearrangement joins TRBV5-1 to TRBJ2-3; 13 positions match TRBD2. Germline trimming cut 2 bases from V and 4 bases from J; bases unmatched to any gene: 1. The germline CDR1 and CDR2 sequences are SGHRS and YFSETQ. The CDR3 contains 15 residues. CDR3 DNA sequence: TGCGCCAGCAGCTTCACTAGCGGGGGGGCAGATACGCAGTATTTT. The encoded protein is CASSFTSGGADTQYF.

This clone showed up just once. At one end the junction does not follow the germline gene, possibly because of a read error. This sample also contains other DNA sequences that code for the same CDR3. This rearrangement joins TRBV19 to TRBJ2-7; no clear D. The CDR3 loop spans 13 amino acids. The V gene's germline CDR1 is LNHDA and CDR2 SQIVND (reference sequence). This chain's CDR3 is CASSIGQSYEQYF. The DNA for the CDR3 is TGTGCCAGTAGTATAGGCCAGTCCTACGAGCAGTATTTC. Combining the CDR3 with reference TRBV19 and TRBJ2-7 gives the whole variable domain DGGITQSPKYLFRKEGQNVTLSCEQNLNHDAMYWYRQDPGQGLRLIYYSQIVNDFQKGDIAEGYSVSREKKESFPLTVTSAQKNPTAFYLCASSIGQSYEQYFGPGTRLTVT.

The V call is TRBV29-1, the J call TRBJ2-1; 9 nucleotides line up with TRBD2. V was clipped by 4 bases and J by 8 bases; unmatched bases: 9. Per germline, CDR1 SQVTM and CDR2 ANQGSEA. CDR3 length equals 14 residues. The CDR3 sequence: CSVVFSRGGHEQFF. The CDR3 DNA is TGCAGCGTTGTATTCTCGCGGGGGGGCCATGAGCAGTTCTTC.

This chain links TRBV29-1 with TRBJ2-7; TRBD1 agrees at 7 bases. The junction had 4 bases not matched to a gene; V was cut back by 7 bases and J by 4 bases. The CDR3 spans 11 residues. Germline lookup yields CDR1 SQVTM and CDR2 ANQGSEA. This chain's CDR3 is CSANRGYEQYF. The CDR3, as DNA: TGCAGCGCCAACAGGGGTTACGAGCAGTACTTC.

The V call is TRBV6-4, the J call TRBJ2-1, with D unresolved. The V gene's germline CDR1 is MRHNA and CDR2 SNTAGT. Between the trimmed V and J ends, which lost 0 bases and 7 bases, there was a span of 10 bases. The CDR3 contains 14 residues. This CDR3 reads CASSDSSSTNEQFF. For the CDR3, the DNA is TGTGCCAGCAGTGACTCGAGCAGTACGAATGAGCAGTTCTTC.

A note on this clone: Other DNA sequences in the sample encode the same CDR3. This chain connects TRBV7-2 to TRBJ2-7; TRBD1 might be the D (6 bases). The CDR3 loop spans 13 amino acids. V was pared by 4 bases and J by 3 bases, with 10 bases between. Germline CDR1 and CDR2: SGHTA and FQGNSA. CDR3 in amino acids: CASSSDSYYEQYF. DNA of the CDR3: TGTGCCAGCAGCTCGGACAGCTACTACGAGCAGTACTTC.

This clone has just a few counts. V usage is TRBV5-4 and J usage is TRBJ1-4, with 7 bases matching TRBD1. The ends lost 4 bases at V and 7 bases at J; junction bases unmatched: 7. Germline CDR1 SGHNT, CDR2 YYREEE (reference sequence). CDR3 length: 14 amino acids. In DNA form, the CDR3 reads TGTGCCAGCAGCCCGGGGACAGTAGGTGAAAAACTGTTTTTT. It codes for CASSPGTVGEKLFF.

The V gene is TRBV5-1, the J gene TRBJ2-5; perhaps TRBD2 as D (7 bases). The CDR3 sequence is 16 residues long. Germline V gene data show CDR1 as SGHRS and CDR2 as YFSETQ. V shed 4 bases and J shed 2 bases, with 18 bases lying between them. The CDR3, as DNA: TGCGCCAGCAGCGCCCAAGGGGGGGGCCGTCAAGAGACCCAGTACTTC. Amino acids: CASSAQGGGRQETQYF.

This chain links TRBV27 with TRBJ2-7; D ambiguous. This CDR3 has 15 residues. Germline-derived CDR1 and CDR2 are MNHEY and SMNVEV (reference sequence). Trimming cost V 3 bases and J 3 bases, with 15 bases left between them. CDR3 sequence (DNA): TGTGCCAGCAGTTTTAGTACAGCAGCGCTCTACGAGCAGTACTTC. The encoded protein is CASSFSTAALYEQYF.

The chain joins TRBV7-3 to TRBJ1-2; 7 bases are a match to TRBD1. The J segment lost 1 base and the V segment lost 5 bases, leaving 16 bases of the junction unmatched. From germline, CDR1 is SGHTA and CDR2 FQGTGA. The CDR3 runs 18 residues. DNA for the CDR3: TGTGCCAGCAGCCAACGGTACTTACGGACAGGCCTTAACTATGGCTACACCTTC. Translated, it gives CASSQRYLRTGLNYGYTF.

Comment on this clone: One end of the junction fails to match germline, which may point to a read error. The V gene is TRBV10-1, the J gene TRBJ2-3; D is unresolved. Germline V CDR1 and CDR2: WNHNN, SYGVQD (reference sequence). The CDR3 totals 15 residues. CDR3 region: CASSESAEPTNTQYF. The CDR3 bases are TGCGCCAGCAGTGAGTCGGCGGAGCCCACAAATACGCAGTATTTT.